This T cell receptor (beta chain) was observed in a study of CD8 T cells in ankylosing spondylitis. With molecular barcodes, quantitative 5'-RACE was used to make the TCR beta libraries. TCRdb re-derived calls from the 5' RACE reads in MiXCR, one entry per CDR3 protein. The sample lists fewer than 400,000 distinct CDR3 sequences; approximately 20% were seen once. Study-wide results and caveats: Reports say disease-linked clones showed up significantly more in matched ankylosing spondylitis synovial fluid. Disease-linked clones, CD8+, were relatively rare in peripheral blood. Ankylosing spondylitis blood seemed to carry a telltale TCR beta motif made of about 8 highly homologous variants.

Looked up from germline, CDR1 is DFQATT and CDR2 is SNEGSKA (reference sequence). CDR3 length equals 16 residues. Trimming removed 0 bases from V and 7 bases from J; junction bases left unmatched: 11. Details on this clonotype: The antigen is not known.

The material sequenced was blood, either unsorted or a sorted T cell fraction (not recorded which). This clonotype was sampled from a male donor with ankylosing spondylitis. The chain has TRBV20-1 and TRBJ2-1; 8 bases are a match to TRBD2. This CDR3 reads CSAREESGRPENEQFF. CDR3 sequence (DNA): TGCAGTGCTAGAGAAGAAAGCGGGAGACCTGAGAATGAGCAGTTCTTC.